The clone carrying this T cell receptor (beta chain) appeared a few times. V was shortened by 6 bases and J by 3 bases, with 22 bases between the two germline ends. The CDR3 is made up of 17 amino acids. In germline, CDR1 is MDHEN, CDR2 SYDVKM. MiXCR, run by TCRdb on the RT-PCR reads, gives a single entry per CDR3 protein. The sample shows 150,000 to 200,000 distinct CDR3 sequences, about 30% of them seen only once. This specimen belongs to a study of patients and donors after allogeneic stem cell transplantation. The receptor was derived from a human donor who was either an allogeneic HSCT recipient or a stem cell or donor lymphocyte infusion donor (not recorded which). It is not recorded whose cells these are; they may come from a transplant donor. The genes are TRBV28 and TRBJ2-3, with D unclear. Sequences were obtained from blood, either unsorted or a sorted T cell fraction (not recorded which). The CDR3 loop is CASSSRLHSGSTDTQYF. In DNA form, the CDR3 reads TGTGCCAGCAGCTCACGCCTTCATTCTGGCTCTACAGATACGCAGTATTTT.